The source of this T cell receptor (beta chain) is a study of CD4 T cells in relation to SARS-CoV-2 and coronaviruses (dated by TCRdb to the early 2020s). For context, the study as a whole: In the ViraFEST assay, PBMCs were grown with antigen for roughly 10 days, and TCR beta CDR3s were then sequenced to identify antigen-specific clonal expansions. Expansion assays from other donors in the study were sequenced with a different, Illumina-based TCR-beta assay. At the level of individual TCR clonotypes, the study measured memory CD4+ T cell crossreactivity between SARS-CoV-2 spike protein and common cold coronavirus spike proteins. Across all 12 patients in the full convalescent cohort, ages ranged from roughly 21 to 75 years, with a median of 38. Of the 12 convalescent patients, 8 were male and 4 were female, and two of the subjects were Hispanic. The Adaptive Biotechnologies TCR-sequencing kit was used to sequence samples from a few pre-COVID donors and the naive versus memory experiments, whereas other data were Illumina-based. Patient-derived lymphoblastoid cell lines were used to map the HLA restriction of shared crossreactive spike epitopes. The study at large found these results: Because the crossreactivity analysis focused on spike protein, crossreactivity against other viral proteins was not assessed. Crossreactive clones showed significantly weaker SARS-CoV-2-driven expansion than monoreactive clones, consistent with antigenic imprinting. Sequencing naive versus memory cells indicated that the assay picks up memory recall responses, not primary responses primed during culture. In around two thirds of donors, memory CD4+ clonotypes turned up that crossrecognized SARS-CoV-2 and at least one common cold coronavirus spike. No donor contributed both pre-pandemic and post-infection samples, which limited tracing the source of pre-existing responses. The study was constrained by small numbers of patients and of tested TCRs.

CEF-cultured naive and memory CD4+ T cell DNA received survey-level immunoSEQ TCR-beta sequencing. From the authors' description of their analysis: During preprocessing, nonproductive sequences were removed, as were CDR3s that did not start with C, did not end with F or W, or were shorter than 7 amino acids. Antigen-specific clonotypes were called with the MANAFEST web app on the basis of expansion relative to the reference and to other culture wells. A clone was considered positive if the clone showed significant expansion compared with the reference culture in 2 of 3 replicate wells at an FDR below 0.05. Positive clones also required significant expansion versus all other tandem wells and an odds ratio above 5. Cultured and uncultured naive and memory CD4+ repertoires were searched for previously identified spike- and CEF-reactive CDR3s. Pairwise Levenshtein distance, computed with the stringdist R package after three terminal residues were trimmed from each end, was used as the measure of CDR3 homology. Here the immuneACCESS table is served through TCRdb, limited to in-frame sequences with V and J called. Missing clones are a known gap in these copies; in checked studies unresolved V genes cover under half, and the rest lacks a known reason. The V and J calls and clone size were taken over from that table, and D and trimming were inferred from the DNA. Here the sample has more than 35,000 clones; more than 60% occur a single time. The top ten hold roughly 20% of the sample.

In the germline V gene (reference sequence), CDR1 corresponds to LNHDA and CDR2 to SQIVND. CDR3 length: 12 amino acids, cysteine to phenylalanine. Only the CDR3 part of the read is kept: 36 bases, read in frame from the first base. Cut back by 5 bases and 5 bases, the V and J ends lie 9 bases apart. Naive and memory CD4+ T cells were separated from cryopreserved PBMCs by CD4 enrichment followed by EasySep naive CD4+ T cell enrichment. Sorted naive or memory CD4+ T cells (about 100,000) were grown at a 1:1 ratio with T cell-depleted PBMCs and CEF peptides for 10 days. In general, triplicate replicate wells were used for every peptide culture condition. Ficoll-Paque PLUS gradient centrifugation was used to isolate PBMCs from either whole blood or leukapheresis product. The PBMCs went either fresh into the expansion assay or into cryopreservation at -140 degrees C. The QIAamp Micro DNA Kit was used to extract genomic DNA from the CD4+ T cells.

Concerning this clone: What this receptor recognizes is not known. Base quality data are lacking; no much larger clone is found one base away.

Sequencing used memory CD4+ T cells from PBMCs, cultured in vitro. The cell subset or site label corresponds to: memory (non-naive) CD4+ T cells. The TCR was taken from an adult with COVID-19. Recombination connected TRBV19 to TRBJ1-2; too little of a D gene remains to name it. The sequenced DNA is TGTGCCAGTAGTTATTCCACGTATGGCTACACCTTC. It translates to CASSYSTYGYTF.